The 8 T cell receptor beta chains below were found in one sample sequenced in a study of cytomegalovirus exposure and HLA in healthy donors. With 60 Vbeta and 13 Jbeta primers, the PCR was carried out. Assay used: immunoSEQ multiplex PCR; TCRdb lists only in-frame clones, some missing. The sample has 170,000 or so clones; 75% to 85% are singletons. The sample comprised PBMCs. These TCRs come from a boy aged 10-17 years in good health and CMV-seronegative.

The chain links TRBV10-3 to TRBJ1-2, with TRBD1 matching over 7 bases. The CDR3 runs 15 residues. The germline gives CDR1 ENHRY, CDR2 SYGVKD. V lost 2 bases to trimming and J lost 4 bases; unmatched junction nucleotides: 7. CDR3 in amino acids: CAISETTGLAYGYTF. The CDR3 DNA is TGTGCCATCAGTGAGACGACAGGGTTGGCCTATGGCTACACCTTC.

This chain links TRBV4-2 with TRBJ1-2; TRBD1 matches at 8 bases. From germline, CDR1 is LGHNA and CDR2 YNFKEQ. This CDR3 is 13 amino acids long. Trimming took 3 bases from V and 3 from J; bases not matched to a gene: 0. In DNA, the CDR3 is TGTGCCAGCAGCCAGGGACAGGACTATGGCTACACCTTC. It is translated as CASSQGQDYGYTF.

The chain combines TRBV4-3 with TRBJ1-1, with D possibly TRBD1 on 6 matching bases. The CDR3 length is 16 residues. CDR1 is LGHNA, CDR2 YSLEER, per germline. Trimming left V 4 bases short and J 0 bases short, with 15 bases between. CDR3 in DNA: TGCGCCAGCAGCCCGCAGGGGTCCCTTATGAACACTGAAGCTTTCTTT. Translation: CASSPQGSLMNTEAFF.

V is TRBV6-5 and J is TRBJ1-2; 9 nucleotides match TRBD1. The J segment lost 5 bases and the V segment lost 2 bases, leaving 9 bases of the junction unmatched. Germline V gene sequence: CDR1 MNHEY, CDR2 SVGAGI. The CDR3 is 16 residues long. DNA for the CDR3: TGTGCCAGCAGTTACCAAACTCGGGGACAGGGATATGGCTACACCTTC. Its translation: CASSYQTRGQGYGYTF.

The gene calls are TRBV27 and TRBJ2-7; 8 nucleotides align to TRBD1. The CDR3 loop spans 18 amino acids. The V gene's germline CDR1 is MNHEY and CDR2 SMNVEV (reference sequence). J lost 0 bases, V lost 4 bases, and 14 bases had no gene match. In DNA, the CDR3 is TGTGCCAGCAGTTCTCACCCTTTCCGGGACAGGTCCTCCTACGAGCAGTACTTC. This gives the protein CASSSHPFRDRSSYEQYF.

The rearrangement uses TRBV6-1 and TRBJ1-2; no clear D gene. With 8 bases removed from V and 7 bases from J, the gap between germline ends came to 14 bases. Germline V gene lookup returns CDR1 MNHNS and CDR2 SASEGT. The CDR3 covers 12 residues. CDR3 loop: CASSSSVRGYTF. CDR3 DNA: TGTGCCAGCTCCTCCTCGGTTCGTGGCTACACCTTC.

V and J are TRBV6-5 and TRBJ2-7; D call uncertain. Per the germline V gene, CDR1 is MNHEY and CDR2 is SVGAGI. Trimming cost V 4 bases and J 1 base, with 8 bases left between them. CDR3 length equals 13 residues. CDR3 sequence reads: CASSSPQSYEQYF. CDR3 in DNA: TGTGCCAGCAGTTCCCCACAGTCCTACGAGCAGTACTTC.

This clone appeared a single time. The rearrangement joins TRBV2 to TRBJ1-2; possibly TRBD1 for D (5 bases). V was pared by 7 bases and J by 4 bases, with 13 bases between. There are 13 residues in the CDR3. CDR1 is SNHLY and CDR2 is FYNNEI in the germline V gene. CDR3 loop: CASMTGGGYGYTF. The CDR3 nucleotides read TGTGCCAGCATGACTGGGGGAGGCTATGGCTACACCTTC.